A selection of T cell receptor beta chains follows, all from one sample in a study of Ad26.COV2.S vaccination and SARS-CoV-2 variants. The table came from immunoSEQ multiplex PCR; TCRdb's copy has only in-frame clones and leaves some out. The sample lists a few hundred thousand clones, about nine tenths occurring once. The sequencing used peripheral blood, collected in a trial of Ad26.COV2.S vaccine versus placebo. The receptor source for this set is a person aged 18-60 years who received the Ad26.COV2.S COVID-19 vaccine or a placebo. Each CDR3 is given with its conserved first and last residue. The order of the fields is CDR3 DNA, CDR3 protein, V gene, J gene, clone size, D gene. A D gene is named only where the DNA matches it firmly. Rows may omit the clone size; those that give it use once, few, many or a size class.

TGTGCCAGCAGCGTAGGCGGGACAGGGGGCATTGCGCAGTATTTT	CASSVGGTGGIAQYF	TRBV9	TRBJ2-3	NA	TRBD1
TGCGCCAGCATGCAGGGGGTTGGTCAGCCCCAGCATTTT	CASMQGVGQPQHF	TRBV10-2	TRBJ1-5	few	TRBD1
TGCGCCAGCAGCCAAGACAGACCTTCCTACAATGAGCAGTTCTTC	CASSQDRPSYNEQFF	TRBV4-1	TRBJ2-1	NA	NA
TGTGCCAGCAGCCAAGATCGGACAGGGGAGTCCTACGAGCAGTACTTC	CASSQDRTGESYEQYF	TRBV3-1/TRBV3-2	TRBJ2-7	NA	TRBD1
TGTGCCAGTAGTACTCCGGGACGGAATAACTATGGCTACACCTTC	CASSTPGRNNYGYTF	TRBV19	TRBJ1-2	few	NA
TGTGCCAGCAGCCACGGTCGAGAGACCCAGTACTTC	CASSHGRETQYF	TRBV14	TRBJ2-5	NA	NA
TGCGCCAGCAGCCCCGACCAGAGCTCCTACAATGAGCAGTTCTTC	CASSPDQSSYNEQFF	TRBV5-1	TRBJ2-1	NA	NA
TGTGCCAGCAGCTTGGGCAGGGAAGGTGAGCAGTTCTTC	CASSLGREGEQFF	TRBV5-4	TRBJ2-1	NA	NA
TGTGCCACCAGTGATTCGGGACAGGGCTACAATGAGCAGTTCTTC	CATSDSGQGYNEQFF	TRBV24-1	TRBJ2-1	NA	TRBD1
TGCAGCGTTGATCCCAACACTGAAGCTTTCTTT	CSVDPNTEAFF	TRBV29-1	TRBJ1-1	once	NA
TGTGCCAGCAGTTTCCAAGGGAATAAGGCCAACGTCCTGACTTTC	CASSFQGNKANVLTF	TRBV27	TRBJ2-6	NA	NA
TGTGCCAGCAGTCCCGCTTGGCCGGGGTCCTATAATTCACCCCTCCACTTT	CASSPAWPGSYNSPLHF	TRBV27	TRBJ1-6	NA	NA
TGTGCCAGCAGCTTGGCCAGCGGGGAGACCCAGTACTTC	CASSLASGETQYF	TRBV5-6	TRBJ2-5	NA	NA